This record concerns one T cell receptor (beta chain) sequence. Its matching antigen is unknown. The sample is drawn from a study of cytomegalovirus exposure and HLA in healthy donors. Per the germline V gene, CDR1 is SGHVS and CDR2 is FNYEAQ. The CDR3 has 14 amino acids. Trimming removed 1 base from V and 2 bases from J, with 8 bases in between. Study-level findings and limits: An assumption of roughly uniform sequencing depth across donors underlay the presence/absence analyses. Solely CMV serostatus was available to characterize immune exposure.

Vbeta (60) and Jbeta (13) primers were used in the PCR. TCRdb's copy holds only in-frame clones and misses some; the assay was immunoSEQ multiplex PCR. The sample includes roughly 200,000 clones, around 83% seen only once; the top ten take 1.5% to 2%. V and J are TRBV7-6 and TRBJ1-1, with D hard to call. Sequencing was carried out using PBMCs. The TCR originated in a man aged 35-49 years in good health and CMV-seropositive. CDR3 residues: CASSLGRQNTEAFF. CDR3 DNA: TGTGCCAGCAGCTTAGGGCGACAAAACACTGAAGCTTTCTTT.